Below are 27 T cell receptor beta chains sequenced from a single sample in a study of shared clonotypes between healthy human individuals. Measured with immunoSEQ multiplex PCR; TCRdb has only the in-frame clones, and not every one. Among over 750,000 clones listed, approximately 97% were seen once. Naive CD8 cells were CD45RO-negative, positively selected for CCR7, excluding terminally differentiated effector memory CD45RA+ cells. Sequenced input: naive CD8+ T cells sorted from blood. These receptors came from a man under 40 in good health.

This sequence joins TRBV6-1 and TRBJ1-1; 7 bases align to TRBD1. The germline V gene has CDR1 MNHNS and CDR2 SASEGT. The CDR3 spans 16 residues. Trimming cost V 3 bases and J 0 bases; bases outside gene matches: 7. CDR3 region: CASSDRGTAMNTEAFF. The CDR3 DNA sequence: TGTGCCAGCAGTGATCGAGGGACAGCCATGAACACTGAAGCTTTCTTT.

The rearrangement links TRBV4-1 to TRBJ2-2, with D perhaps TRBD1 or TRBD2 (5 bases each). Trimming took off 2 bases at V and 5 bases at J, with 9 bases between the two ends. The CDR3 totals 14 residues. Germline V gene data show CDR1 as MGHRA and CDR2 as YSYEKL. The CDR3 loop is CASSQWGWTGELFF. CDR3 DNA: TGCGCCAGCAGCCAATGGGGGTGGACCGGGGAGCTGTTTTTT.

Concerning this clone: The DNA is left out, because the CDR3 cannot be placed on it with certainty; the CDR3 is given as TCRdb lists it. The V and J genes are TRBV6-6 and TRBJ2-2. Per the germline V gene, CDR1 is MNHNY and CDR2 is SVGAGI (reference sequence). The CDR3 length is 14 residues, termini included. CDR3 residues: CASSSSGHTGELFF.

The chain is built from TRBV2 and TRBJ2-2; D call uncertain. Trimming removed 3 bases from V and 5 bases from J, with 10 bases in between. The germline V gene has CDR1 SNHLY and CDR2 FYNNEI. The CDR3 is 14 amino acids. CDR3 sequence: CASSESLSTGELFF. The CDR3, as DNA: TGTGCCAGCAGTGAGTCTCTTTCAACCGGGGAGCTGTTTTTT.

This chain joins TRBV10-3 and TRBJ1-5; possible D gene TRBD1, 5 bases. CDR1 is ENHRY, CDR2 SYGVKD, per germline. The V end lost 4 bases, the J end lost 1 base, and 8 bases lay between the germline ends. The CDR3 totals 14 residues. CDR3 nucleotides: TGTGCCATCAGTGCGGGGGAAAGCAATCAGCCCCAGCATTTT. Its protein product is CAISAGESNQPQHF.

This sequence joins TRBV11-2 and TRBJ2-7; 7 bases are a match to TRBD2. Germline-derived CDR1 and CDR2 are SGHAT and FQNNGV. The CDR3 sequence is 15 residues long. V was pared by 1 base and J by 3 bases, with 6 bases of the junction left unmatched. The CDR3 loop is CASSLGWGEGYEQYF. CDR3 in DNA: TGTGCCAGCAGCTTAGGATGGGGGGAGGGCTACGAGCAGTACTTC. The full variable domain, with the rest looked up from reference TRBV11-2 and TRBJ2-7, is EAGVAQSPRYKIIEKRQSVAFWCNPISGHATLYWYQQILGQGPKLLIQFQNNGVVDDSQLPKDRFSAERLKGVDSTLKIQPAKLEDSAVYLCASSLGWGEGYEQYFGPGTRLTVT.

As regards this clone: Because the CDR3's place on the DNA is in doubt, the DNA is left out and the CDR3 is given as listed by TCRdb. The rearrangement joins TRBV21-1 to TRBJ2-2. TRBV21-1 is recorded as a pseudogene. With termini counted, the CDR3 has 17 amino acids. Here the CDR3 reads CASSSVGDGSNTGELFF.

On this clone: Other DNA sequences in this specimen translate into the identical CDR3. This sequence joins TRBV7-9 and TRBJ2-1; D perhaps matches TRBD2 (6 bases). The CDR3 length is 14 residues. Germline CDR1 and CDR2: SEHNR and FQNEAQ (reference sequence). The V end lost 5 bases, the J end lost 0 bases, and 8 bases lay between the germline ends. The CDR3 sequence is CASSGRSSYNEQFF. The DNA of the CDR3 is TGTGCCAGCAGCGGGAGGAGCTCCTACAATGAGCAGTTCTTC.

The chain joins TRBV15 to TRBJ2-7; D call uncertain. The CDR3 totals 17 residues. Germline assignment: CDR1 LNHNV and CDR2 YYDKDF (reference sequence). Trimming took off 0 bases at V and 2 bases at J, with 17 bases between the two ends. CDR3 loop: CATSRDLRLERPYEQYF. The CDR3 DNA reads TGTGCCACCAGCAGAGATCTGCGGCTCGAAAGGCCCTACGAGCAGTACTTC.

The chain couples TRBV9 to TRBJ2-7, with D tentatively TRBD1 (5 bases). Germline lookup yields CDR1 SGDLS and CDR2 YYNGEE. The CDR3 runs 16 residues. With 4 bases removed from V and 0 bases from J, the gap between germline ends came to 17 bases. The CDR3 bases are TGTGCCAGCAGCCCCCCTCCGACAGCCTACTCCTACGAGCAGTACTTC. Amino acid sequence: CASSPPPTAYSYEQYF.

The DNA for the CDR3 is TGTGCCAGCAGAGGAGACTTATCGAATGAGCAGTTCTTC. Protein: CASRGDLSNEQFF. The rearrangement joins TRBV7-9 to TRBJ2-1; D not resolved. Germline V gene data show CDR1 as SEHNR and CDR2 as FQNEAQ (reference sequence). The CDR3 is 13 amino acids. Between the trimmed V and J ends, which lost 6 bases and 7 bases, there was a span of 13 bases.

V and J are TRBV11-2 and TRBJ1-3, with 8 bases lining up with TRBD1. Germline V CDR1 and CDR2: SGHAT, FQNNGV. V lost 6 bases and J lost 5; bases outside the gene matches: 12. This CDR3 spans 16 amino acids. The chain's CDR3 is CASRLTVQGERNTIYF. In DNA form, the CDR3 reads TGTGCCAGCAGGCTCACGGTACAGGGGGAGAGAAACACCATATATTTT.

The chain is built from TRBV7-8 and TRBJ2-1; possibly TRBD2 for D (6 bases). CDR1 and CDR2 (germline): SGHVS, FQNEAQ. Trimming pared 1 base from V and 4 bases from J, leaving 17 bases between. There are 17 residues in the CDR3. The CDR3 is CASSLEDVAGKYNEQFF. The CDR3 DNA reads TGTGCCAGCAGCTTAGAAGATGTGGCGGGAAAGTACAATGAGCAGTTCTTC.

On this clone itself: Relative to the germline gene, one junction end is altered; a read error may explain this. This sequence joins TRBV6-1 and TRBJ2-5; tentatively, D is TRBD1 (5 bases). CDR1 and CDR2 from the germline V gene are MNHNS and SASEGT. The CDR3 is 17 amino acids. CDR3 amino acids: CASREGAKGKYQETQYF. CDR3 coding DNA: TGTGCCAGCAGGGAAGGTGCGAAGGGGAAGTACCAAGAGACCCAGTACTTC.

The chain links TRBV14 to TRBJ2-1; D not certain. CDR3 length equals 14 residues. V lost 2 bases to trimming and J lost 5 bases, with 10 bases between them. Germline V gene sequence: CDR1 SGHDN, CDR2 FVKESK. This chain's CDR3 is CASSQRAVDNEQFF. The CDR3, as DNA: TGTGCCAGCAGCCAAAGGGCAGTAGACAATGAGCAGTTCTTC. The entire variable domain, with the rest obtained from reference TRBV14 and TRBJ2-1, is as follows: EAGVTQFPSHSVIEKGQTVTLRCDPISGHDNLYWYRRVMGKEIKFLLHFVKESKQDESGMPNNRFLAERTGGTYSTLKVQPAELEDSGVYFCASSQRAVDNEQFFGPGTRLTVL.

V and J are TRBV5-4 and TRBJ2-7; 10 positions agree with TRBD1. The trim removed 3 bases at V and 2 bases at J, leaving 5 bases unmatched. Germline values: CDR1 SGHNT, CDR2 YYREEE (reference sequence). The CDR3 has 15 residues. The CDR3 nucleotides read TGTGCCAGCAGCTCCGCCGACAGGGGGCCCTACGAGCAGTACTTC. Translating gives CASSSADRGPYEQYF.

This sequence joins TRBV6-5 and TRBJ2-3; D remains ambiguous. The CDR3 has 15 amino acids. CDR1 is MNHEY and CDR2 is SVGAGI in the germline V gene. Trimming pared 4 bases from V and 4 bases from J, leaving 15 bases between. CDR3 sequence: CASSSLLGMADTQYF. CDR3 in DNA: TGTGCCAGCAGTTCCCTCTTGGGAATGGCAGATACGCAGTATTTT.

V is TRBV11-3 and J is TRBJ2-2; D assignment may be TRBD1 or TRBD2 (6 bases each). Trimming took 4 bases from V and 4 from J, leaving 16 bases between them. CDR3 size: 16 residues. Germline lookup yields CDR1 SGHNT and CDR2 YENEEA. The CDR3 protein is CASSSPGGGLTGELFF. Here the CDR3 DNA reads TGTGCCAGCAGCTCCCCGGGTGGGGGGCTCACCGGGGAGCTGTTTTTT. The complete variable domain, with remaining parts taken from reference TRBV11-3 and TRBJ2-2, reads EAGVVQSPRYKIIEKKQPVAFWCNPISGHNTLYWYLQNLGQGPELLIRYENEEAVDDSQLPKDRFSAERLKGVDSTLKIQPAELGDSAVYLCASSSPGGGLTGELFFGEGSRLTVL.

The chain couples TRBV7-8 to TRBJ2-6, with unresolved D. V lost 8 bases and J 2 bases, leaving 22 bases between the germline ends. Germline assignment: CDR1 SGHVS and CDR2 FQNEAQ. CDR3 size: 18 residues. CDR3 amino acids: CASRGSGQASAGANVLTF. The CDR3 DNA reads as TGTGCCAGCCGCGGCTCTGGGCAGGCAAGCGCTGGGGCCAACGTCCTGACTTTC.

The table lists this clone with a few counts. This chain links TRBV7-9 with TRBJ1-2; maybe TRBD1 (6 bases). The CDR3 loop spans 18 amino acids. From germline, CDR1 is SEHNR and CDR2 FQNEAQ (reference sequence). V was shortened by 5 bases and J by 4 bases, with 26 bases between the two germline ends. CDR3 DNA sequence: TGTGCCAGCAGCCCGCCCGATACAGGGTTACCCCTTAGCTATGGCTACACCTTC. It codes for CASSPPDTGLPLSYGYTF.

This chain joins TRBV28 and TRBJ2-7, with D possibly matching TRBD2 (7 bases). The CDR3 totals 15 residues. Trimming took off 5 bases at V and 4 bases at J, with 18 bases between the two ends. Germline V gene sequence: CDR1 MDHEN, CDR2 SYDVKM. CDR3 residues: CASSTGTGGVYEQYF. The CDR3 region has the DNA TGTGCCAGCAGTACAGGGACGGGGGGAGTTTACGAGCAGTACTTC. Using reference TRBV28 and TRBJ2-7 for the parts outside the CDR3, the full variable domain is DVKVTQSSRYLVKRTGEKVFLECVQDMDHENMFWYRQDPGLGLRLIYFSYDVKMKEKGDIPEGYSVSREKKERFSLILESASTNQTSMYLCASSTGTGGVYEQYFGPGTRLTVT.

The V gene is TRBV11-2, the J gene TRBJ2-5; TRBD1 might be the D (5 bases). Trimming stripped 3 bases from V and 2 bases from J, with 25 bases between. Germline loops: CDR1 SGHAT, CDR2 FQNNGV. The CDR3 sequence is 19 residues long. The CDR3 sequence is CASSFIPNRRSPGQETQYF. For the CDR3, the DNA is TGTGCCAGCAGCTTTATCCCAAATCGTAGAAGTCCAGGGCAAGAGACCCAGTACTTC. The whole variable domain, remainder taken from reference TRBV11-2 and TRBJ2-5, is EAGVAQSPRYKIIEKRQSVAFWCNPISGHATLYWYQQILGQGPKLLIQFQNNGVVDDSQLPKDRFSAERLKGVDSTLKIQPAKLEDSAVYLCASSFIPNRRSPGQETQYFGPGTRLLVL.

This chain links TRBV2 with TRBJ1-3; the D gene is possibly TRBD1 (5 bases). The germline CDR1 and CDR2 sequences are SNHLY and FYNNEI. The CDR3 has 13 residues. V shed 6 bases and J shed 9 bases, with 15 bases lying between them. The CDR3 spells CASRRDSQGTIYF. The CDR3 DNA follows: TGTGCCAGCAGGAGGGACTCGCAGGGCACCATATATTTT. Variable domain in full (rest from reference TRBV2 and TRBJ1-3): EPEVTQTPSHQVTQMGQEVILRCVPISNHLYFYWYRQILGQKVEFLVSFYNNEISEKSEIFDDQFSVERPDGSNFTLKIRSTKLEDSAMYFCASRRDSQGTIYFGEGSWLTVV.

This sequence joins TRBV25-1 and TRBJ2-5, with 11 bases aligning to TRBD2. Trimming removed 2 bases from V and 4 bases from J; junction bases left unmatched: 6. This CDR3 comprises 16 residues. From germline, CDR1 is MGHDK and CDR2 SYGVNS. The CDR3 here is CASSETSGSAGETQYF. For the CDR3, the DNA is TGTGCCAGCAGTGAAACTAGCGGGAGCGCGGGAGAGACCCAGTACTTC. The full variable domain, rest sourced from reference TRBV25-1 and TRBJ2-5, is EADIYQTPRYLVIGTGKKITLECSQTMGHDKMYWYQQDPGMELHLIHYSYGVNSTEKGDLSSESTVSRIRTEHFPLTLESARPSHTSQYLCASSETSGSAGETQYFGPGTRLLVL.

This chain joins TRBV14 and TRBJ2-7; either TRBD1 or TRBD2 may fit D (5 bases each). With 1 base removed from V and 4 bases from J, the gap between germline ends came to 20 bases. The CDR3 is 17 amino acids. Per the germline V gene, CDR1 is SGHDN and CDR2 is FVKESK. The CDR3 region has the DNA TGTGCCAGCAGCCAAGTTTTCTCTCGGGACGGGAATTACGAGCAGTACTTC. Translation gives CASSQVFSRDGNYEQYF.

V and J are TRBV4-1 and TRBJ1-2, with D possibly TRBD1 on 6 matching bases. Germline CDR1 is MGHRA and CDR2 is YSYEKL. Trimming took 0 bases from V and 4 from J, leaving 15 bases between them. CDR3 length: 16 amino acids. CDR3: CASSQDYGGAVYGYTF. In DNA, the CDR3 is TGCGCCAGCAGCCAAGATTACGGGGGCGCGGTCTATGGCTACACCTTC.

The chain has TRBV4-3 and TRBJ2-7, with TRBD2 as a possible D gene (6 bases). In germline, CDR1 is LGHNA, CDR2 YSLEER. This CDR3 is 15 amino acids long. Trimming removed 4 bases at V and 2 bases at J, with 15 bases between. CDR3 protein: CASSPSGGNAYEQYF. The CDR3 coding sequence is TGCGCCAGCAGCCCCTCCGGCGGGAATGCCTACGAGCAGTACTTC.